The rows below give T cell receptor beta chains drawn from one sample of a study of CD8 T cells in Susac syndrome. Using its own MiXCR run on the immunoSEQ multiplex PCR reads, TCRdb lists one record per CDR3 protein. The sample contains around 99,000 distinct CDR3 sequences, roughly 95% of which appear only once. Sequences were obtained from CD4+ T cells from PBMCs. These TCRs come from a human donor in good health. CDR3s leave out the opening cysteine and the closing phenylalanine or tryptophan.

TRBV28	TRBJ2-5	ASSDTKTQY
TRBV4-2	TRBJ1-4	ASSQDRDGEKLF
TRBV27	TRBJ2-7	ASSPHGSFPSQY
TRBV3-1	TRBJ2-5	ASSLAGGAGRETQY
TRBV12-3/TRBV12-4	TRBJ2-5	ASSLAGIETQY
TRBV23-1	TRBJ2-5	ASSQRQGIETQY
TRBV30	TRBJ1-2	AWSSGTGYSGGYT
TRBV29-1	TRBJ1-2	SVETGSGYGYT
TRBV6-5	TRBJ2-7	ASRSDRAYEQY
TRBV15	TRBJ2-6	ATSRSRDRATSGANVLT
TRBV19	TRBJ1-2	ASSYPAGYYGYT
TRBV20-1	TRBJ2-7	SARGGNYEQY
TRBV27	TRBJ2-3	ASSSLRGDTQY
TRBV6-1	TRBJ2-2	ASSDRMRAGGSNTGELF
TRBV6-1	TRBJ2-3	ASRDSATDTQY
TRBV12-3/TRBV12-4	TRBJ1-2	ASSLRGQGGGYT
TRBV2	TRBJ2-5	ASTLAQETQY
TRBV2	TRBJ1-2	ASSLDRGPYYGYT
TRBV29-1	TRBJ2-3	STGTSGRAGTDTQY
TRBV2	TRBJ1-1	ASVLGQGGTEAF
TRBV23-1	TRBJ2-2	AFGRGNTGELF
TRBV5-4	TRBJ2-1	ASSSRTSGLHNEQF
TRBV19	TRBJ2-7	ASSEWDSAYEQY
TRBV9	TRBJ1-1	ASSGEETGGARGA
TRBV19	TRBJ2-3	ASGLAGAKDTQY
TRBV6-2/TRBV6-3	TRBJ2-7	ASSPWDGGYEQY
TRBV18	TRBJ2-7	ASSPVGQGMTYEQY
TRBV9	TRBJ2-3	ASSVGASGRSDTQY
TRBV20-1	TRBJ2-7	SARLAGKPYEQY
TRBV29-1	TRBJ2-6	SVELTVHSGANVLT
TRBV3-1	TRBJ2-1	ASSPFGTLNNEQF
TRBV29-1	TRBJ2-2	SVEGPSTGELF
TRBV15	TRBJ2-3	ATSQGGLNTDTQY
TRBV5-1	TRBJ2-7	ASSPDGSIYEQY
TRBV29-1	TRBJ1-2	SHGDRNYGYT
TRBV7-9	TRBJ2-7	ASSPEAGAYEQY
TRBV28	TRBJ2-7	ANSLGGAPYEQY
TRBV6-1	TRBJ2-5	ASRELQETQY
TRBV25-1	TRBJ2-7	ASSIKGTFYEQY
TRBV12-3/TRBV12-4	TRBJ2-3	ACTRTSGWGDTQY
TRBV5-6	TRBJ2-5	ASSPDGRMETQY
TRBV6-2/TRBV6-3	TRBJ2-7	ASSYSGLKPYEQY
TRBV6-5	TRBJ2-5	ASTRTGGETQY
TRBV5-1	TRBJ1-6	ASSLGQGDSPLH
TRBV12-3/TRBV12-4	TRBJ2-1	ASSLFYNEQF